The rows below give T cell receptor beta chains drawn from one sample of a study of CD8+ T cells in alopecia areata. Method: immunoSEQ multiplex PCR; TCRdb's copy keeps in-frame clones and lacks some. Found here are about 160,000 clones, less than 70% of them singletons; the top ten hold 13% to 15%. The starting material was CD4+ T cells sorted from blood, obtained at week 24, from a patient treated with tofacitinib. These receptor sequences come from a human donor with alopecia areata. The CDR3 runs from the conserved cysteine through the conserved F or W. A D gene is named only where the DNA matches it firmly. A row's size may be missing; if present it is once, few, many or a size class.

j_call d_call clone_size v_call cdr3_nt cdr3_aa
TRBJ1-2 TRBD1 . TRBV27 TGTGCCAGCAGTCCCGACAGGGGGGCGAACTATGGCTACACCTTC CASSPDRGANYGYTF
TRBJ1-6 TRBD1 . TRBV7-9 TGTGCCAGCAGCCTGGGGCAGGGGGCGCATTCACCCCTCCACTTT CASSLGQGAHSPLHF
TRBJ2-2 . . TRBV19 TGTGCCAGTAGTATTCAGTCTTCTGGCGGGGAGCTGTTTTTT CASSIQSSGGELFF
TRBJ1-2 TRBD1 . TRBV29-1 TGCAGCGGGCGGGACAGCGATCAGGGCTACACCTTC CSGRDSDQGYTF
TRBJ1-6 TRBD1 . TRBV18 TGTGCCAGCTCCTCCGGGACAGACAATTCACCCCTCCACTTT CASSSGTDNSPLHF
TRBJ1-2 . few TRBV29-1 TGCAGCGTTGTGGCCAGGGGAGGATATGGCTACACCTTC CSVVARGGYGYTF
TRBJ2-2 . . TRBV5-1 TGCGCCAGCAGAACAGGGACCGGGGAGCTGTTTTTT CASRTGTGELFF
TRBJ2-7 . . TRBV29-1 TGCAGCGTTGGTAATCGGGTCGAGCAGTACTTC CSVGNRVEQYF
TRBJ2-4 TRBD1 . TRBV7-2 TGTGCCAGCAGCGTCCGACAGGGCACGAACATTCAGTACTTC CASSVRQGTNIQYF
TRBJ2-5 . few TRBV9 TGTGCCAGCAGCGTAACCGGGACGGGGGAAGAGACCCAGTACTTC CASSVTGTGEETQYF
TRBJ1-5 . few TRBV29-1 TGCAGCGTTGAAGAGGCGAATCAGCCCCAGCATTTT CSVEEANQPQHF
TRBJ2-7 TRBD2 . TRBV5-1 TGCGCCAGCAGCTCTACTAGCGGGGGGTCCCACGAGCAGTACTTC CASSSTSGGSHEQYF
TRBJ1-2 . . TRBV2 TGTGCCAGCAGTTCCGGCGAGAGTGATGGCTACACCTTC CASSSGESDGYTF
TRBJ2-2 . . TRBV20-1 TGCAGTGCCCCGAGTACCGGGGAGCTGTTTTTT CSAPSTGELFF
TRBJ1-5 . . TRBV30 TGTGCCTGGACGCCCCTGGGGGGCAATCAGCCCCAGCATTTT CAWTPLGGNQPQHF
TRBJ1-6 . . TRBV5-6 TGTGCCAGCAGCTTGGGTCGTTCACAAGTGGTGGCCCTCCACTTT CASSLGRSQVVALHF
TRBJ1-6 TRBD1 . TRBV7-2 TGTGCCAGCAGCTTTGGACAGGGGATTCATCCCCTCCACTTT CASSFGQGIHPLHF
TRBJ1-5 . . TRBV4-1 TGCGCCGGATGGGGGGCAAGGCAGCCCCAGCATTTT CAGWGARQPQHF
TRBJ2-6 . . TRBV4-1 TGCGCCAGCAGCCAAGATACGGGGAGCTCTGGGGCCAACGTCCTGACTTTC CASSQDTGSSGANVLTF
TRBJ1-6 TRBD1 . TRBV30 TGTGCCTGGAGGGGGACAGGGGGCTCACCCCTCCACTTT CAWRGTGGSPLHF
TRBJ2-5 . . TRBV11-2 TGTGCCAGCAGATCGCCGGGACTGGGCTTTGAGGAGACCCAGTACTTC CASRSPGLGFEETQYF
TRBJ1-1 . . TRBV14 TGTGCCAGCAGTCGACAGATGAACACTGAAGCTTTCTTT CASSRQMNTEAFF
TRBJ2-3 TRBD1 . TRBV29-1 TGCAGCGTCGATGACAGGGATCGAACAGATACGCAGTATTTT CSVDDRDRTDTQYF
TRBJ2-3 . . TRBV2 TGTGCCAGCAGGGCACGCACACAGGTCGATACGCAGTATTTT CASRARTQVDTQYF
TRBJ2-3 TRBD1 . TRBV10-3 TGTGCCATCGGGACAGGGCTAGATACGCAGTATTTT CAIGTGLDTQYF
TRBJ2-7 TRBD1 . TRBV4-1 TGCGCCAGCAGCCAGGTGGCGGGACAGGCAGCCTACGAGCAGTACTTC CASSQVAGQAAYEQYF
TRBJ1-1 . . TRBV2 TGTGCCAGCAGTGGGAGGAGAGTGAACACTGAAGCTTTCTTT CASSGRRVNTEAFF
TRBJ1-5 . . TRBV15 TGTGCCACCAGCAGAGTTCTCAGCCCCAGTCAGCATTTT CATSRVLSPSQHF
TRBJ2-5 . . TRBV19 TGTGCCAGTAGTATCTCGTACCAAGAGACCCAGTACTTC CASSISYQETQYF
TRBJ2-5 . few TRBV29-1 TGCAGCGTTGAGAGTGGGGGAGAGACCCAGTACTTC CSVESGGETQYF
TRBJ2-4 . . TRBV30 TGTGCCTGGAGTGGATTAGCCAAAAACATTCAGTACTTC CAWSGLAKNIQYF
TRBJ1-4 . . TRBV5-1 TGCGCCAGCAGGATGATATTCAGAGATGAAAAACTGTTTTTT CASRMIFRDEKLFF
TRBJ2-7 . few TRBV7-9 TGTGCCAGCAGCTTATTTGGGGACGCCGCCGAGCAGTACTTC CASSLFGDAAEQYF
TRBJ1-5 TRBD1 . TRBV7-2 TGTGCCAGCAGCTTAGTAGGACAGGGGGAAGGTCGGCCCCAGCATTTT CASSLVGQGEGRPQHF
TRBJ2-5 . . TRBV29-1 TGCAGCGTTGGACGGTACCAAGAGACCCAGTACTTC CSVGRYQETQYF
TRBJ1-5 TRBD1 . TRBV7-9 TGTGCCAGCAGCTTATTTTCGGGCGGGACAGGGAAGAATCAGCCCCAGCATTTT CASSLFSGGTGKNQPQHF
TRBJ1-4 TRBD1 . TRBV29-1 TGCAGCGTCGTCGTGCCAGGGGGCGATGAAAAACTGTTTTTT CSVVVPGGDEKLFF
TRBJ2-5 . once TRBV4-2 TGTGCCAGCAGCCAAGGGGGGAGTGCGGAGACCCAGTACTTC CASSQGGSAETQYF
TRBJ2-3 TRBD2 once TRBV5-6 TGTGCCAGCAGCCGGAGCGGGAGTAGCACAGATACGCAGTATTTT CASSRSGSSTDTQYF
TRBJ2-7 TRBD1 few TRBV4-1 TGCGCCAGCAGCTCTCGACAGGGTACCCACGAGCAGTACTTC CASSSRQGTHEQYF
TRBJ1-5 TRBD1 . TRBV30 TGTGCCGCCGGACAGGGTTTAGTGAGCAATCAGCCCCAGCATTTT CAAGQGLVSNQPQHF
TRBJ2-1 . few TRBV6-6 TGTGCCAGCAGCCAGGGAGGAACGAAGCAGTTCTTC CASSQGGTKQFF
TRBJ2-3 . . TRBV19 TGTGCCAGTTTCGGTGGGCGGACAGATACGCAGTATTTT CASFGGRTDTQYF
TRBJ1-2 . . TRBV2 TGTGCCAGCAACCAGGCATACTATGGCTACACCTTC CASNQAYYGYTF
TRBJ2-3 . few TRBV7-2 TGTGCCAGCTGCCCGGGCGTGGCAGATACGCAGTATTTT CASCPGVADTQYF
TRBJ2-5 . . TRBV7-6 TGTGCCAGCAGCCCCTATCCGGGGTCCGAGACCCAGTACTTC CASSPYPGSETQYF
TRBJ1-2 TRBD1 few TRBV20-1 TGCAGTGCTAGTCAGGGACAGGGCTACACCTTC CSASQGQGYTF
TRBJ2-7 TRBD2 . TRBV29-1 TGCAGCGTTAGGGACGGGGGGGCCTGGGAGCAGTACTTC CSVRDGGAWEQYF
TRBJ2-1 . few TRBV29-1 TGCAGCGTTGGGGGGGGACAGGCGAGCTCCTACAATGAGCAGTTCTTC CSVGGGQASSYNEQFF
TRBJ2-1 . once TRBV29-1 TGCAGCGTCCGCGGCTTAGCCCCCCGGGCGGAGCAGTTCTTC CSVRGLAPRAEQFF
TRBJ1-4 . once TRBV15 TGTGCCACCAGCAGAGATCTGGGACGTGGTGAAAAACTGTTTTTT CATSRDLGRGEKLFF
TRBJ1-5 . few TRBV6-5 TGTGCCAGCAGCCAGGGCAATCAGCCCCAGCATTTT CASSQGNQPQHF
TRBJ2-5 TRBD2 . TRBV25-1 TGTGCCAGCAGTGACCACCGTGGAGCGGGGGGCCAAGAGACCCAGTACTTC CASSDHRGAGGQETQYF
TRBJ2-5 . few TRBV7-8 TGTGCCAGCAGCAACCAAGAGACCCAGTACTTC CASSNQETQYF
TRBJ1-1 TRBD1 few TRBV29-1 TGCAGCGGCGCACCGGGACAGATGAACACTGAAGCTTTCTTT CSGAPGQMNTEAFF
TRBJ2-3 TRBD2 . TRBV7-6 TGTGCCAGCAGCGTAACTAGCGGGGCCCGCACAGATACGCAGTATTTT CASSVTSGARTDTQYF
TRBJ2-2 . . TRBV7-7 TGTGCCAGCAGCCCCGGCACCGGGGAGCTGTTTTTT CASSPGTGELFF
TRBJ2-3 . few TRBV29-1 TGCAGCGTTGAGATGGGGATCCTCACAGATACGCAGTATTTT CSVEMGILTDTQYF
TRBJ1-1 TRBD1 . TRBV6-5 TGTGCCAGCAGTTACTCGAAGGGGGCGGGAACTGAAGCTTTCTTT CASSYSKGAGTEAFF
TRBJ2-7 . . TRBV6-5 TGTGCCAGCAGTTACGACGGGACTTCGACCTACGAGCAGTACTTC CASSYDGTSTYEQYF